The entry below gives a single TCR beta chain sequence along with its context. The antigen remains unidentified. As originally analysed: ImmunoSEQ gave junction-only sequences without quality scores, so filtering differed. Sequenced by immunoSEQ multiplex PCR; TCRdb stores in-frame clones only, minus some. That table supplies the V and J calls and clone size; D and trimming were determined from the DNA. The sample shows about 2 million clones, 85% to 95% of them seen only once. Those who donated, Caucasian adults without exception, all lived in Nashville, Tennessee. This sample was included in a study of shared clonotypes between healthy human individuals. This CDR3 has 15 amino acids. Between the trimmed V and J ends, which lost 3 bases and 2 bases, there was a span of 14 bases. The V gene's germline CDR1 is KGHSH and CDR2 LQKENI. General study findings and limits: A small donor pool kept down the genetic and exposure-history diversity that was represented.

This sequence originates from a man aged 18 to 35 in good health. The sequenced sample was naive CD4+ T cells sorted from blood. Subset denoted: CD45RA+ positively selected. The chain links TRBV18 to TRBJ2-7; TRBD1 might be the D (7 bases). The CDR3 protein is CASSPRDSPAYEQYF. CDR3 DNA: TGTGCCAGCTCACCGCGGGACAGTCCAGCCTACGAGCAGTACTTC.